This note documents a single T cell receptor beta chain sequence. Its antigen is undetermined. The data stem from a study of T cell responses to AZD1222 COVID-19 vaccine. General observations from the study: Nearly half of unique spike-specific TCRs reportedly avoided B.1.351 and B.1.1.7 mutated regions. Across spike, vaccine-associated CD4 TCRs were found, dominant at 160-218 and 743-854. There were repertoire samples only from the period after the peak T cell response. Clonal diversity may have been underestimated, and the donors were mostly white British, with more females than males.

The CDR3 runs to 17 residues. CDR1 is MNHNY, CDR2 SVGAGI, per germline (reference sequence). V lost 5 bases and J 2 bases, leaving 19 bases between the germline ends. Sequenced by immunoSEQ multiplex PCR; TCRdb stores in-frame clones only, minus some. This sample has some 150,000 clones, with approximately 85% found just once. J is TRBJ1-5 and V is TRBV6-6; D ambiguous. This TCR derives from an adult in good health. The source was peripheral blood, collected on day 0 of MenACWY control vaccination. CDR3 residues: CASSPLGVGIGNQPQHF. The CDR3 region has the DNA TGTGCCAGCAGTCCCCTTGGGGTGGGCATTGGCAATCAGCCCCAGCATTTT.